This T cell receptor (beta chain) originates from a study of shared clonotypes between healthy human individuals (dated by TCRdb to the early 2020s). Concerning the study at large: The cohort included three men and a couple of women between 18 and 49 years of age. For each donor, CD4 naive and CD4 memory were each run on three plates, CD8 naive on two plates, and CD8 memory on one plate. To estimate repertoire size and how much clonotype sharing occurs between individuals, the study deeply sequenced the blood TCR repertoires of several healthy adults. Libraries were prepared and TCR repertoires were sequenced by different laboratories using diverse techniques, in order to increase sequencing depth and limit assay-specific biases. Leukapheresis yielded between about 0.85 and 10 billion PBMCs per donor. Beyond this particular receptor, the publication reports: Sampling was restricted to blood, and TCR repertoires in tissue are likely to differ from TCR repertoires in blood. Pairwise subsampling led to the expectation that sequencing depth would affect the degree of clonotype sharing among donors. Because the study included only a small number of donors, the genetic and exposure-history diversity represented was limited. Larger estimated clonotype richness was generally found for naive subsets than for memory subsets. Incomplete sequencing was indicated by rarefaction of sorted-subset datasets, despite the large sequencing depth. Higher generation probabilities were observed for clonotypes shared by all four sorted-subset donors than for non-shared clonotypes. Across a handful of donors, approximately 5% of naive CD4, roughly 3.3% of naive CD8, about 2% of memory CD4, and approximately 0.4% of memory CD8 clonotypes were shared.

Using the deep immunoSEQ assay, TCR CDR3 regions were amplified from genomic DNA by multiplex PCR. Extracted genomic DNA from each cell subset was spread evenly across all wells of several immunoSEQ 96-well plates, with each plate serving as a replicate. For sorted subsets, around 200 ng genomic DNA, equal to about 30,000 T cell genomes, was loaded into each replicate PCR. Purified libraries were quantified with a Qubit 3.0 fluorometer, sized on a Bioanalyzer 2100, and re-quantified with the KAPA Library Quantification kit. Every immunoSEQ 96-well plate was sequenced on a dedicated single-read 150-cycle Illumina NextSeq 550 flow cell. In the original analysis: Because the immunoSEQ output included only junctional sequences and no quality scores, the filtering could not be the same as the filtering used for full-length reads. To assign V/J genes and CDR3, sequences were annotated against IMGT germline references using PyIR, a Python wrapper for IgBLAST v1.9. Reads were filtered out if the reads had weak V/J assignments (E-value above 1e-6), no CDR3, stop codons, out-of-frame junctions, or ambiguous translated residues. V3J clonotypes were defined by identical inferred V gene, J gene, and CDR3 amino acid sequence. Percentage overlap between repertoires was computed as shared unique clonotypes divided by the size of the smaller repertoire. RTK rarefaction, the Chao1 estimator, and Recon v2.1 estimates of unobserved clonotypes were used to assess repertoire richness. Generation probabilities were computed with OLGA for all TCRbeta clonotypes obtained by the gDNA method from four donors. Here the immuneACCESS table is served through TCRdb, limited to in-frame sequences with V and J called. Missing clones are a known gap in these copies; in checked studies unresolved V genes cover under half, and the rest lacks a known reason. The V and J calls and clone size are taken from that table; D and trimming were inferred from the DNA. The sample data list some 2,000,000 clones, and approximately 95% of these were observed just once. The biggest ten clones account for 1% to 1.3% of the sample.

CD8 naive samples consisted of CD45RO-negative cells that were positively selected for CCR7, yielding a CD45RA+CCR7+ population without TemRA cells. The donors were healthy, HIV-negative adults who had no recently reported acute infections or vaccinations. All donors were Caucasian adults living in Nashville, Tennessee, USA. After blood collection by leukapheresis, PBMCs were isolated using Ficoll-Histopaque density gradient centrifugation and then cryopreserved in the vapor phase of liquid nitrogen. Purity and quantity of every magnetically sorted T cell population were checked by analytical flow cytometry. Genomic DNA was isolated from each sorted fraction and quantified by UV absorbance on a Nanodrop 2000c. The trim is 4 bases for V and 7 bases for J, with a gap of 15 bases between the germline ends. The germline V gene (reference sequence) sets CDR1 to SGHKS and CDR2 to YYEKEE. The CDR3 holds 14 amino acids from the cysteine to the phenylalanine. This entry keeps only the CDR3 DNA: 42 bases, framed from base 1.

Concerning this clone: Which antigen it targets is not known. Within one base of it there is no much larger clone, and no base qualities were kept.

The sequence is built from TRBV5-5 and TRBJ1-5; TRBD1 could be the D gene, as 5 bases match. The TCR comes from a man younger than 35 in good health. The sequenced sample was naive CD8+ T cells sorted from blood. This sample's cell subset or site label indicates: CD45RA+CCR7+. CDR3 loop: CASSVGQGPQPQHF. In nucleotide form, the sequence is TGTGCCAGCAGCGTTGGGCAGGGCCCCCAGCCCCAGCATTTT.